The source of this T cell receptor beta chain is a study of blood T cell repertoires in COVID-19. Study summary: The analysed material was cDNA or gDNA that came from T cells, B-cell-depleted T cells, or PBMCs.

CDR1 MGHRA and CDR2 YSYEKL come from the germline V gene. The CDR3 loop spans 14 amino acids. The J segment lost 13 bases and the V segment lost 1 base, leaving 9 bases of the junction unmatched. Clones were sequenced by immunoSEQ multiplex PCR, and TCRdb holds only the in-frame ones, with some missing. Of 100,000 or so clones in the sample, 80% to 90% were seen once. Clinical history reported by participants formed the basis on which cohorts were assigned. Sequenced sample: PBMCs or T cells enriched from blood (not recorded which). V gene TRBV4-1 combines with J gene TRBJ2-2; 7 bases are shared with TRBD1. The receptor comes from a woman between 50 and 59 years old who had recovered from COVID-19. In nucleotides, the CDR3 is TGCGCCAGCAGCCAAGGCAGGGGGACGGGTTCGCTGTTTTTT. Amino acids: CASSQGRGTGSLFF.